The text below deals with one TCR beta chain. What it binds is unknown. CDR1 SGHVS and CDR2 FNYEAQ come from the germline V gene. V was pared by 0 bases and J by 3 bases, with 4 bases of the junction left unmatched. The CDR3 loop spans 16 amino acids. The sample is drawn from a study of cytomegalovirus exposure and HLA in healthy donors. It was with 60 Vbeta and 13 Jbeta primers that the PCR ran. Produced via immunoSEQ multiplex PCR; TCRdb's table is partial and in-frame only. Here the sample spans about 140,000 clones, 88% being singletons. General study results and limits: A later analysis revealed that TCR association rates differed between HLA loci, peaking at DRB1 and bottoming out at HLA-C. The study listed around 150 cytomegalovirus-associated TCR beta chains.

The source of this sequence is a woman aged 40 to 50 in good health and CMV-seronegative. The chain links TRBV7-6 to TRBJ1-5; 8 bases agree with TRBD1. Source material: PBMCs. DNA of the CDR3: TGTGCCAGCAGCTTAGCACAGGGGGTTCTCAATCAGCCCCAGCATTTT. Translating it yields CASSLAQGVLNQPQHF.